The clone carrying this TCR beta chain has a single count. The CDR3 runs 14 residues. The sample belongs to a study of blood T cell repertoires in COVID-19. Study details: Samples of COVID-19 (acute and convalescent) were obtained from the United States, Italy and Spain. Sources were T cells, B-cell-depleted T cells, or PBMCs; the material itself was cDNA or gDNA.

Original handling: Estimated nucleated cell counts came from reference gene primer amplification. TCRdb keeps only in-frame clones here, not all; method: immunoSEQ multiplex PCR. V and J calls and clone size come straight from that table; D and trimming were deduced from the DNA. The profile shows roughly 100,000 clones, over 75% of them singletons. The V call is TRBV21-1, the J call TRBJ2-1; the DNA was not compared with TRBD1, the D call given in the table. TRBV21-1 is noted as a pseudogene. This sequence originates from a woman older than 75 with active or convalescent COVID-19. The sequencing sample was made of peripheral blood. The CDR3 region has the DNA TGTGCCAGCGGCGCGGCCCAGGGCAACAATGAGCAGTTCTTC. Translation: CASGAAQGNNEQFF.